A selection of T cell receptor beta chains follows, all from one sample in a study of blood T cell repertoires in COVID-19. Sequencing used immunoSEQ multiplex PCR; TCRdb keeps in-frame clones, though not all of them. The sample lists around 190,000 clones, 86% occurring once. Sequencing was carried out using PBMCs or T cells enriched from blood (not recorded which). These receptors were collected from a middle-aged woman in a cohort exposed to, infected with or recovered from COVID-19 (not recorded which). CDR3s include the opening cysteine and the closing phenylalanine or tryptophan. Clone size is stated in some rows and not others, as once, few, many or a class when expanded.

v_gene: TRBV7-9; abundance: -; CDR3aa: CASSPPTSQETQYF
v_gene: TRBV12-3/TRBV12-4; abundance: -; CDR3aa: CASRTGTGELFF
v_gene: TRBV18; abundance: -; CDR3aa: CASSQDRLNTEAFF
v_gene: TRBV27; abundance: -; CDR3aa: CASSVMTGGSYEQYF
v_gene: TRBV18; abundance: once; CDR3aa: CASSPRGQFNTEAFF
v_gene: TRBV15; abundance: -; CDR3aa: CATSRVRGTEAFF
v_gene: TRBV5-1; abundance: -; CDR3aa: CASSLSGWTQYF
v_gene: TRBV29-1; abundance: -; CDR3aa: CSVEKETEAFF
v_gene: TRBV19; abundance: -; CDR3aa: CASSLRYPGGDTQYF
v_gene: TRBV30; abundance: -; CDR3aa: CAWSAIEGAKAFF
v_gene: TRBV27; abundance: -; CDR3aa: CASSLGQGPYGYTF
v_gene: TRBV13; abundance: -; CDR3aa: CASSPSRGSSYEQYF
v_gene: TRBV2; abundance: -; CDR3aa: CASRKRGTNEKLFF
v_gene: TRBV29-1; abundance: -; CDR3aa: CSAKGGKTYEQYF
v_gene: TRBV21-1; abundance: -; CDR3aa: CASILFRDRELNTIYF
v_gene: TRBV4-2; abundance: -; CDR3aa: CASSQDLTSGGGTDTQYF
v_gene: TRBV27; abundance: -; CDR3aa: CASSFSGTGVYGYTF
v_gene: TRBV25-1; abundance: -; CDR3aa: CASSVAANYGYTF
v_gene: TRBV5-6; abundance: -; CDR3aa: CASSLVPTGGTQYF
v_gene: TRBV19; abundance: -; CDR3aa: CASSVGTGSMMNTEAFF
v_gene: TRBV19; abundance: -; CDR3aa: CASTETGGRDTEAFF
v_gene: TRBV19; abundance: few; CDR3aa: CATTGPGIAPHEQYF
v_gene: TRBV30; abundance: -; CDR3aa: CAWSGDSRDQPQHF
v_gene: TRBV6-5; abundance: -; CDR3aa: CAGGEYYNEQFF
v_gene: TRBV11-2; abundance: few; CDR3aa: CASSLFTGEDIQYF
v_gene: TRBV11-2; abundance: -; CDR3aa: CASSLGLVEQYF
v_gene: TRBV19; abundance: -; CDR3aa: CASSITGTGTYEQYF
v_gene: TRBV19; abundance: -; CDR3aa: CASSPQGADYGYTF
v_gene: TRBV11-2; abundance: -; CDR3aa: CASSTQGATGTEAFF
v_gene: TRBV10-1; abundance: -; CDR3aa: CASSDPADTQYF
v_gene: TRBV5-5; abundance: -; CDR3aa: CASSSHPGQPYGYTF
v_gene: TRBV25-1; abundance: -; CDR3aa: CASSESNRDRGLNEQYF
v_gene: TRBV6-5; abundance: -; CDR3aa: CASRRGRGQSSPLHF
v_gene: TRBV7-2; abundance: -; CDR3aa: CASSLTGGGSTEAFF
v_gene: TRBV7-9; abundance: -; CDR3aa: CASSKGQLQETQYF
v_gene: TRBV4-1; abundance: -; CDR3aa: CASSLTGTAPYEQYF
v_gene: TRBV19; abundance: once; CDR3aa: CASSVSLAGDRTDTQYF
v_gene: TRBV19; abundance: -; CDR3aa: CASRIVPGLAGGPPGTGELFF
v_gene: TRBV28; abundance: -; CDR3aa: CASSFQGGRGNQPQHF
v_gene: TRBV18; abundance: -; CDR3aa: CASSMSEWGNTIYF
v_gene: TRBV24-1; abundance: -; CDR3aa: CATSVIAGTGELFF